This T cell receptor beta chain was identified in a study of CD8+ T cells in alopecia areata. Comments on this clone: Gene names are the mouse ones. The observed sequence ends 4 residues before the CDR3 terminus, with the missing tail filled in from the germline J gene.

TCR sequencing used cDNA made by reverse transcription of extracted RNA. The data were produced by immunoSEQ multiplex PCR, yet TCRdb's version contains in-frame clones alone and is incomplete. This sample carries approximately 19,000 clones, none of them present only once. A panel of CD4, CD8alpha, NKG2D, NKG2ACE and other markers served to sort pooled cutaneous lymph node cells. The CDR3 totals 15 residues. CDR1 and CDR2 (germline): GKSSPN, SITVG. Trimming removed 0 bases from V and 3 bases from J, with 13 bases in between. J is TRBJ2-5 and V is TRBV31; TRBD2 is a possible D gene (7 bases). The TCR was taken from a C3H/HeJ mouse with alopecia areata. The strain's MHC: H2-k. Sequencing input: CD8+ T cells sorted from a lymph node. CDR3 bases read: TGTGCCTGGAGTCTAGTTCTGGGGGCACAAGAC. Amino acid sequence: CAWSLVLGAQD. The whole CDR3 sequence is CAWSLVLGAQDTQYF.